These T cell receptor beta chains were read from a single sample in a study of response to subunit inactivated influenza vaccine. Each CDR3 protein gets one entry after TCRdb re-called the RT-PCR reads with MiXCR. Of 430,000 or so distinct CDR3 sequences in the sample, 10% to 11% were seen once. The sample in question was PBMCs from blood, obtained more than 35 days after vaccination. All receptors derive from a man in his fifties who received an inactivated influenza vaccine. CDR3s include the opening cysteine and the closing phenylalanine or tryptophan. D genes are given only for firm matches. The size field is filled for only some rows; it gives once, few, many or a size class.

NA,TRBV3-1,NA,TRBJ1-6,CASSPTDPIYNSPLHF,TGTGCCAGCAGCCCAACGGACCCGATCTATAATTCACCCCTCCACTTT
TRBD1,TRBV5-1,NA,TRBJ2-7,CARPRDSSYEQYF,TGCGCCAGGCCAAGGGACAGTTCCTACGAGCAGTACTTC
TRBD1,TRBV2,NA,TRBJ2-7,CASSAQGFRYEQYF,TGTGCCAGCAGTGCACAGGGGTTTCGCTACGAGCAGTACTTC
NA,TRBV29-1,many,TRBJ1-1,CSVGVENTEAFF,TGCAGCGTTGGTGTAGAGAACACTGAAGCTTTCTTT
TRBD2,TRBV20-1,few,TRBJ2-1,CSAPLGGSSYNEQFF,TGCAGTGCTCCTCTCGGGGGGAGCTCCTACAATGAGCAGTTCTTC
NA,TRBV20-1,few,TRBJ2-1,CSVLQSNNEQFF,TGCAGTGTTCTCCAGAGCAACAATGAGCAGTTCTTC
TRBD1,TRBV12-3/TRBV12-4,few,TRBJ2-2,CASRTNRGHLEIGELFF,TGTGCCAGCAGGACCAACAGGGGGCACCTTGAAATCGGGGAGCTGTTTTTT
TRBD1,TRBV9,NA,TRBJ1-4,CASSPRTGVNLEKLFF,TGTGCCAGCAGCCCCCGGACAGGGGTAAACCTCGAAAAACTGTTTTTT
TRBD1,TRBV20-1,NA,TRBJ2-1,CSARGGQGSNEQFF,TGCAGTGCTAGGGGGGGACAGGGAAGCAATGAGCAGTTCTTC
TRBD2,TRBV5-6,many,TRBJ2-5,CASSLAGGKETQYF,TGTGCCAGCAGCTTAGCGGGGGGAAAAGAGACCCAGTACTTC
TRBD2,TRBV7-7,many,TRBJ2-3,CASSPTVGLADTDTQYF,TGTGCCAGCAGCCCCACCGTGGGACTAGCGGACACAGATACGCAGTATTTT